This TCR beta chain was captured by sequencing in a study of blood T cell repertoires in COVID-19. As for the study in general: The samples span acute and convalescent COVID-19 from the United States, Italy and Spain.

From germline, CDR1 is MDHEN and CDR2 SYDVKM. There are 12 residues in the CDR3. Trimming removed 8 bases from V and 5 bases from J, with 12 bases in between. Source study methods: Quantification of nucleated cells was approximated via reference gene primer amplification. Method: immunoSEQ multiplex PCR; TCRdb's copy keeps in-frame clones and lacks some. V, J and clone size derive from that table, while D and trimming were established from the DNA sequence. This table holds more than 95,000 clones, 75% to 90% found once. The sequencing input was peripheral blood. The source of this sequence is a man aged 55 to 70 with acute or convalescent COVID-19. This sequence joins TRBV28 and TRBJ1-1; no firm D call. In nucleotides, the CDR3 is TGTGCCAGCCTAGGAGGGAGGACTGAAGCTTTCTTT. Its protein is CASLGGRTEAFF.